The 27 T cell receptor beta chains below all came from one sample that was sequenced in a study of radiotherapy plus CTLA-4 blockade in lung cancer. The table came from immunoSEQ multiplex PCR; TCRdb's copy has only in-frame clones and leaves some out. Among some 50,000 clones listed, 84% were seen once. Sequenced here: peripheral blood, sampled from a patient treated with radiotherapy plus ipilimumab. The source of these receptors is a human donor with non-small cell lung cancer whose response to radiotherapy plus ipilimumab could not be evaluated.

The V gene is TRBV28, the J gene TRBJ1-5; TRBD1 matches 8 bases. Germline CDR1 is MDHEN and CDR2 is SYDVKM. CDR3 size: 15 residues. J lost 7 bases, V lost 6 bases, and 11 bases had no gene match. The CDR3 coding sequence is TGTGCCAGCAGGGAAATAGGGACAGGCGGGCAGCCCCAGCATTTT. Protein: CASREIGTGGQPQHF.

The table lists this clone with a count of one. The gene calls are TRBV18 and TRBJ2-1; 12 bases agree with TRBD2. CDR1 and CDR2 (germline): KGHSH, LQKENI. V shed 1 base, J shed 8 bases, and the junction held 6 bases outside the gene matches. The CDR3 has 16 amino acids. In DNA form, the CDR3 reads TGTGCCAGCTCACCACAGGGACTAGCGGGTACGGATGAGCAGTTCTTC. This gives the protein CASSPQGLAGTDEQFF.

This chain links TRBV6-6 with TRBJ1-1, with D possibly TRBD1 on 5 matching bases. Germline V gene lookup returns CDR1 MNHNY and CDR2 SVGAGI (reference sequence). Trimming took 4 bases from V and 3 from J, leaving 12 bases between them. This CDR3 region has 14 residues. CDR3 sequence reads: CASSSWDLHTEAFF. The CDR3 nucleotides are TGTGCCAGCAGTTCCTGGGACTTGCACACTGAAGCTTTCTTT.

This clone has just a few counts. The rearrangement uses TRBV7-9 and TRBJ1-2, with no clear D. The ends were cut back, 3 bases at V and 4 bases at J, with 9 bases in the middle. From germline, CDR1 is SEHNR and CDR2 FQNEAQ (reference sequence). CDR3 length: 13 amino acids. The CDR3 DNA reads TGTGCCAGCAGCTTCATTGGGCCCTATGGCTACACCTTC. Encoded protein: CASSFIGPYGYTF.

The chain carries TRBV5-1 and TRBJ2-7, with TRBD1 as a possible D gene (6 bases). V lost 4 bases and J 1 base, leaving 12 bases between the germline ends. Germline V lookup: CDR1 SGHRS, CDR2 YFSETQ. This CDR3 spans 14 amino acids. The CDR3 bases are TGCGCCAGCAGCCCCTGGGACAAGTCCTACGAGCAGTACTTC. Amino acids: CASSPWDKSYEQYF. Variable domain in full (rest from reference TRBV5-1 and TRBJ2-7): KAGVTQTPRYLIKTRGQQVTLSCSPISGHRSVSWYQQTPGQGLQFLFEYFSETQRNKGNFPGRFSGRQFSNSRSEMNVSTLELGDSALYLCASSPWDKSYEQYFGPGTRLTVT.

This clone was counted a few times. This chain joins TRBV6-6 and TRBJ1-1, with 8 bases that match TRBD1. Germline lookup yields CDR1 MNHNY and CDR2 SVGAGI (reference sequence). The ends lost 5 bases at V and 5 bases at J; junction bases unmatched: 7. The CDR3 has 14 amino acids. CDR3 protein: CASSTDRGWTEAFF. In DNA, the CDR3 is TGTGCCAGCAGTACCGACAGGGGCTGGACTGAAGCTTTCTTT.

The CDR3 DNA is TGTGCCAGCAGTTCCACACCGACCGGGGAGCTGTTTTTT. As protein: CASSSTPTGELFF. The rearrangement joins TRBV6-6 to TRBJ2-2; no definite D call. This CDR3 comprises 13 residues. The V gene's germline CDR1 is MNHNY and CDR2 SVGAGI (reference sequence). The V end was cut by 4 bases, the J end by 5 bases, with 8 bases between.

V gene TRBV4-3 combines with J gene TRBJ2-7; D not resolved. The germline gives CDR1 LGHNA, CDR2 YSLEER. The CDR3 is 15 amino acids. V was cut by 0 bases and J by 0 bases, with 9 bases left in between. The CDR3 DNA is TGCGCCAGCAGCCAAGAATCGGCAGGCTCCTACGAGCAGTACTTC. Translating gives CASSQESAGSYEQYF.

The chain carries TRBV29-1 and TRBJ2-3; 13 bases line up with TRBD2. The CDR3 has 19 amino acids. The ends lost 1 base at V and 2 bases at J; junction bases unmatched: 12. Germline CDR1 is SQVTM and CDR2 is ANQGSEA. The CDR3 DNA reads as TGCAGCGTTGAAGGACTAGCGGGAGGTTCACAAATAAACACAGATACGCAGTATTTT. It translates to CSVEGLAGGSQINTDTQYF.

The genes are TRBV5-6 and TRBJ2-7, with 9 nucleotides matching TRBD1. Germline V gene lookup returns CDR1 SGHDT and CDR2 YYEEEE. This CDR3 is 16 amino acids long. V gave up 4 bases and J gave up 0 bases; unmatched junction bases: 8. CDR3 residues: CASSKGTGWYSYEQYF. CDR3 in DNA: TGTGCCAGCAGCAAGGGGACAGGGTGGTACTCCTACGAGCAGTACTTC. The full variable domain, with the rest looked up from reference TRBV5-6 and TRBJ2-7, is DAGVTQSPTHLIKTRGQQVTLRCSPKSGHDTVSWYQQALGQGPQFIFQYYEEEERQRGNFPDRFSGHQFPNYSSELNVNALLLGDSALYLCASSKGTGWYSYEQYFGPGTRLTVT.

A note on this clone: Additional DNA sequences in this sample encode the identical CDR3. The chain has TRBV10-3 and TRBJ2-3; D remains unclear. Trimming pared 4 bases from V and 0 bases from J, leaving 5 bases between. This CDR3 spans 13 amino acids. CDR1 ENHRY and CDR2 SYGVKD come from the germline V gene. The CDR3 here is CAISAGSTDTQYF. For the CDR3, the DNA is TGTGCCATCAGTGCAGGTAGCACAGATACGCAGTATTTT.

V usage is TRBV28 and J usage is TRBJ1-1, with D hard to call. The germline gives CDR1 MDHEN, CDR2 SYDVKM. V lost 10 bases and J lost 8, with 14 bases in between. The CDR3 is 11 amino acids. For the CDR3, the DNA is TGTGCCACGAGCGGTCAGCGAGAAGCTTTCTTT. Translation: CATSGQREAFF.

The chain's CDR3 is CASRSGGSSYGYTF. CDR3 DNA: TGTGCCAGCAGGTCAGGGGGCTCGAGCTATGGCTACACCTTC. The chain links TRBV28 to TRBJ1-2; the match to TRBD1 covers 8 bases. Germline V gene lookup returns CDR1 MDHEN and CDR2 SYDVKM. This CDR3 contains 14 residues. Losses at the gene ends were 6 bases for V and 4 bases for J; bases not matched to a gene: 7.

V is TRBV15 and J is TRBJ2-7; perhaps TRBD2 as D (6 bases). Germline CDR1 is LNHNV and CDR2 is YYDKDF (reference sequence). This CDR3 region has 14 residues. The ends were cut back, 0 bases at V and 4 bases at J, with 10 bases in the middle. Here the CDR3 DNA reads TGTGCCACCAGCAGAGACGGGACTTTTTACGAGCAGTACTTC. This translates into CATSRDGTFYEQYF.

The genes are TRBV7-2 and TRBJ1-4; a weak D match, TRBD1 (5 bases). Germline assignment: CDR1 SGHTA and CDR2 FQGNSA. The CDR3 length is 15 residues. V was trimmed by 2 bases and J by 4 bases, leaving 11 bases between them. Here the CDR3 DNA reads TGTGCCAGCAGCTTATTGGGGCCCGGTAATGAAAAACTGTTTTTT. Translated: CASSLLGPGNEKLFF.

The chain links TRBV5-1 to TRBJ2-5, with D possibly matching TRBD2 (5 bases). Germline lookup yields CDR1 SGHRS and CDR2 YFSETQ. Trimming pared 0 bases from V and 5 bases from J, leaving 8 bases between. CDR3 size: 13 residues. DNA of the CDR3: TGCGCCAGCAGCTTGGAGCGGATGGAGACCCAGTACTTC. This gives the protein CASSLERMETQYF.

This clone was observed a few times. The chain joins TRBV9 to TRBJ2-3; weak D call: TRBD1 (5 bases). The V gene lost 4 bases and the J gene lost 8 bases, with 20 bases spanning the gap. Germline assignment: CDR1 SGDLS and CDR2 YYNGEE. This CDR3 contains 15 residues. CDR3 sequence: CASSTPSETVPTQYF. Here the CDR3 DNA reads TGTGCCAGCAGCACCCCCTCGGAGACAGTGCCTACGCAGTATTTT. The entire variable domain, with the rest obtained from reference TRBV9 and TRBJ2-3, is as follows: DSGVTQTPKHLITATGQRVTLRCSPRSGDLSVYWYQQSLDQGLQFLIQYYNGEERAKGNILERFSAQQFPDLHSELNLSSLELGDSALYFCASSTPSETVPTQYFGPGTRLTVL.

The chain is built from TRBV19 and TRBJ2-1, with 11 bases fitting TRBD1. With 3 bases clipped from V and 2 bases from J, the junction kept 6 bases outside the gene matches. There are 17 residues in the CDR3. The germline V gene encodes CDR1 LNHDA and CDR2 SQIVND (reference sequence). The CDR3 sequence: CASSITGTGGTYNEQFF. CDR3 DNA: TGTGCCAGTAGTATCACCGGGACAGGGGGTACCTACAATGAGCAGTTCTTC.

The V call is TRBV5-1, the J call TRBJ2-7; TRBD1 might be the D (6 bases). The V gene's germline CDR1 is SGHRS and CDR2 YFSETQ. Trimming removed 3 bases at V and 3 bases at J, with 16 bases between. The CDR3 length is 15 residues. The CDR3 spells CASSSDSGGIYEQYF. DNA of the CDR3: TGCGCCAGCAGCTCGGACAGTGGGGGTATCTACGAGCAGTACTTC.

The V gene is TRBV6-6, the J gene TRBJ1-2; no definite D call. CDR3 length equals 13 residues. The germline V gene encodes CDR1 MNHNY and CDR2 SVGAGI (reference sequence). Trimming took 0 bases from V and 8 from J, leaving 10 bases between them. CDR3 in DNA: TGTGCCAGCAGTTACTCAGCAGTCGGGGGCTACACCTTC. This gives the protein CASSYSAVGGYTF.

The chain couples TRBV27 to TRBJ2-6; tentative D call: TRBD2 (6 bases). Trimming took 6 bases from V and 1 from J, leaving 10 bases between them. There are 15 residues in the CDR3. CDR1 is MNHEY and CDR2 is SMNVEV in the germline V gene (reference sequence). CDR3 region: CASSPSGSGANVLTF. Here the CDR3 DNA reads TGTGCCAGCAGCCCGAGCGGGTCTGGGGCCAACGTCCTGACTTTC.

V is TRBV27 and J is TRBJ2-3; 12 bases align to TRBD2. J lost 3 bases, V lost 5 bases, and 6 bases had no gene match. The CDR3 extends over 16 amino acids. Germline V gives CDR1 MNHEY, CDR2 SMNVEV (reference sequence). CDR3: CASSASGRVRTDTQYF. In DNA, the CDR3 is TGTGCCAGCAGTGCTAGCGGGAGGGTGCGTACAGATACGCAGTATTTT.

The V gene is TRBV19, the J gene TRBJ2-2; D is undetermined. The V end was cut by 9 bases, the J end by 0 bases, with 8 bases between. There are 13 residues in the CDR3. Germline-derived CDR1 and CDR2 are LNHDA and SQIVND (reference sequence). CDR3 loop: CASSTTNTGELFF. DNA for the CDR3: TGTGCCAGCTCGACAACGAACACCGGGGAGCTGTTTTTT.

V gene TRBV6-5 combines with J gene TRBJ1-3; unclear D gene. Germline CDR1 and CDR2: MNHEY and SVGAGI. The CDR3 runs 16 residues. The V gene lost 2 bases and the J gene lost 0 bases, with 11 bases spanning the gap. CDR3 coding DNA: TGTGCCAGCAGTTACACCCAGGCCGCCTCTGGAAACACCATATATTTT. This codes for CASSYTQAASGNTIYF.

The V gene is TRBV19, the J gene TRBJ2-7; 7 bases agree with TRBD1. The ends lost 5 bases at V and 0 bases at J; junction bases unmatched: 10. The CDR3 loop spans 16 amino acids. Germline values: CDR1 LNHDA, CDR2 SQIVND (reference sequence). The chain's CDR3 is CASSRTGTVDSYEQYF. The CDR3 DNA reads TGTGCCAGTAGTCGGACCGGGACAGTCGACTCCTACGAGCAGTACTTC. Using reference TRBV19 and TRBJ2-7 for the parts outside the CDR3, the full variable domain is DGGITQSPKYLFRKEGQNVTLSCEQNLNHDAMYWYRQDPGQGLRLIYYSQIVNDFQKGDIAEGYSVSREKKESFPLTVTSAQKNPTAFYLCASSRTGTVDSYEQYFGPGTRLTVT.

This clone is labeled as large. The rearrangement uses TRBV5-6 and TRBJ1-4; 12 positions match TRBD1. The CDR3 covers 16 residues. Trimming at V came to 3 bases and at J to 5 bases, leaving 5 bases not matched to a gene. CDR1 and CDR2 (germline): SGHDT, YYEEEE. The CDR3 is CASSSTGTGGNEKLFF. For the CDR3, the DNA is TGTGCCAGCAGCTCTACCGGGACAGGGGGCAATGAAAAACTGTTTTTT.

This chain connects TRBV5-4 to TRBJ1-2; 9 nucleotides align to TRBD1. Germline CDR1 SGHNT, CDR2 YYREEE (reference sequence). The CDR3 loop spans 13 amino acids. The trim removed 3 bases at V and 7 bases at J, leaving 4 bases unmatched. CDR3 DNA: TGTGCCAGCAGCTCCGGACAGGGGAGTGGCTACACCTTC. It is translated as CASSSGQGSGYTF.